These 29 T cell receptor beta chains were all obtained from the same sample, sequenced in a study of immune cell composition in non-small cell lung cancer. Sequencing was performed with immunoSEQ multiplex PCR; in TCRdb, only in-frame clones are kept and a portion is missing. The table includes roughly 10,000 clones, around 64% detected once. The source material was lung tumor tissue. Receptors originate from a human donor with non-small cell lung cancer.

This clone was observed a few times. V gene TRBV5-4 combines with J gene TRBJ1-1, with TRBD1 as a possible D gene (5 bases). There are 15 residues in the CDR3. Germline CDR1 is SGHNT and CDR2 is YYREEE (reference sequence). V lost 0 bases and J lost 1, with 10 bases in between. The CDR3 DNA follows: TGTGCCAGCAGCTTGGGGGGCTGGACGAACACTGAAGCTTTCTTT. Translation gives CASSLGGWTNTEAFF.

This clone was seen a few times. The genes are TRBV2 and TRBJ1-2; no clear D gene. Trimming pared 5 bases from V and 8 bases from J, leaving 18 bases between. The CDR3 runs 14 residues. Germline V lookup: CDR1 SNHLY, CDR2 FYNNEI. CDR3 loop: CASSSGRRAGGYTF. The CDR3 DNA is TGTGCCAGCAGTTCCGGGCGCCGGGCGGGCGGCTACACCTTC. The whole variable domain, remainder taken from reference TRBV2 and TRBJ1-2, is EPEVTQTPSHQVTQMGQEVILRCVPISNHLYFYWYRQILGQKVEFLVSFYNNEISEKSEIFDDQFSVERPDGSNFTLKIRSTKLEDSAMYFCASSSGRRAGGYTFGSGTRLTVV.

The chain carries TRBV7-8 and TRBJ1-5; D unclear. CDR1 SGHVS and CDR2 FQNEAQ come from the germline V gene. The CDR3 length is 14 residues. Trimming took off 1 base at V and 9 bases at J, with 13 bases between the two ends. CDR3 coding DNA: TGTGCCAGCAGCTTAGACAGTCAAATGTTGCCCCAGCATTTT. Translated, it gives CASSLDSQMLPQHF.

There are a few counts of this clone. The gene calls are TRBV7-9 and TRBJ2-5; 14 positions match TRBD2. Germline V gene sequence: CDR1 SEHNR, CDR2 FQNEAQ (reference sequence). CDR3 length equals 16 residues. The ends lost 5 bases at V and 5 bases at J; junction bases unmatched: 7. CDR3 in DNA: TGTGCCAGCAGCCCAGGGACTAGCGGGAGCGGGGAGACCCAGTACTTC. Protein sequence: CASSPGTSGSGETQYF.

In this sample, this clone turned up a few times. This chain connects TRBV4-3 to TRBJ1-4; 7 bases match TRBD1. CDR1 is LGHNA and CDR2 is YSLEER in the germline V gene. V shed 8 bases and J 5 bases; nucleotides not matched to a gene: 5. This CDR3 has 13 residues. CDR3 DNA: TGCGCCAGCGGCCGGGACAGAAATGAAAAACTGTTTTTT. It specifies CASGRDRNEKLFF.

The rearrangement links TRBV30 to TRBJ1-2; 7 bases are a match to TRBD1. CDR1 GTSNPN and CDR2 SVGIG come from the germline V gene (reference sequence). V was clipped by 5 bases and J by 10 bases; unmatched bases: 10. The CDR3 length is 12 residues. The CDR3 is CAWDAGTAHYTF. The CDR3 region has the DNA TGTGCCTGGGATGCCGGGACAGCCCACTACACCTTC.

This clone appeared a single time. This chain joins TRBV7-2 and TRBJ2-3; tentative D call: TRBD2 (5 bases). CDR1 and CDR2 (germline): SGHTA, FQGNSA. Trimming removed 5 bases at V and 6 bases at J, with 18 bases between. The CDR3 is made up of 15 amino acids. The CDR3 reads CASSPAADLFDTQYF. In DNA form, the CDR3 reads TGTGCCAGCAGCCCGGCAGCGGATCTGTTTGATACGCAGTATTTT. The full variable domain, completed using reference TRBV7-2 and TRBJ2-3, is GAGVSQSPSNKVTEKGKDVELRCDPISGHTALYWYRQSLGQGLEFLIYFQGNSAPDKSGLPSDRFSAERTGGSVSTLTIQRTQQEDSAVYLCASSPAADLFDTQYFGPGTRLTVL.

This chain uses TRBV4-1 with TRBJ2-3, with TRBD2 matching over 10 bases. CDR1 is MGHRA and CDR2 is YSYEKL in the germline V gene. J lost 4 bases, V lost 8 bases, and 6 bases had no gene match. The CDR3 is 14 amino acids. The DNA for the CDR3 is TGCGCCAGCTCTCTAGCGGGAGCATCAGATACGCAGTATTTT. Translated: CASSLAGASDTQYF.

The V call is TRBV10-2, the J call TRBJ2-7; tentatively, D is TRBD1 (6 bases). Trimming took 3 bases from V and 7 from J, leaving 16 bases between them. The V gene's germline CDR1 is WSHSY and CDR2 SAAADI. This CDR3 contains 14 residues. Here the CDR3 DNA reads TGCGCCAGCAGTGAAGGGGGAGTCCTGGGGGAGCAGTACTTC. Translating it yields CASSEGGVLGEQYF.

The rearrangement links TRBV10-2 to TRBJ2-7; 7 positions match TRBD1. The CDR3 runs to 11 residues. Looked up from germline, CDR1 is WSHSY and CDR2 is SAAADI. V lost 8 bases to trimming and J lost 6 bases; unmatched junction nucleotides: 4. The CDR3 sequence: CASGTAVEQYF. CDR3 bases: TGCGCCAGCGGGACAGCCGTCGAGCAGTACTTC.

The chain couples TRBV10-3 to TRBJ2-2; D might be TRBD1 (7 bases). Per germline, CDR1 ENHRY and CDR2 SYGVKD. The CDR3 runs 15 residues. V was clipped by 6 bases and J by 5 bases, with 16 bases between them. The CDR3, as DNA: TGTGCCATCAGAAGGACAGGAGGGGAGACCGGGGAGCTGTTTTTT. This translates into CAIRRTGGETGELFF.

V and J are TRBV4-2 and TRBJ1-1; 7 bases are shared with TRBD1. This CDR3 spans 13 amino acids. Germline CDR1 is LGHNA and CDR2 is YNFKEQ. Trimming removed 4 bases from V and 4 bases from J; junction bases left unmatched: 3. The chain's CDR3 is CASSPGQSTEAFF. The CDR3 bases are TGTGCCAGCAGCCCGGGACAGAGCACTGAAGCTTTCTTT.

The chain combines TRBV9 with TRBJ2-1, with TRBD2 identical over 10 bases. The CDR3 length is 19 residues. The J segment lost 5 bases and the V segment lost 0 bases, leaving 14 bases of the junction unmatched. Germline V lookup: CDR1 SGDLS, CDR2 YYNGEE. CDR3 DNA: TGTGCCAGCAGCGTAGGGCTACAGCGGGAGGGCCCGTGGAACAATGAGCAGTTCTTC. Translating gives CASSVGLQREGPWNNEQFF.

The CDR3 here is CASTQGPGTDTQYF. The CDR3 region has the DNA TGTGCCAGCACCCAGGGGCCTGGCACAGATACGCAGTATTTT. V and J are TRBV7-6 and TRBJ2-3; D perhaps matches TRBD1 (6 bases). V lost 7 bases and J 1 base, leaving 12 bases between the germline ends. Germline V gene data show CDR1 as SGHVS and CDR2 as FNYEAQ. The CDR3 has 14 residues.

This chain uses TRBV27 with TRBJ2-1, with 7 bases fitting TRBD2. This CDR3 spans 16 amino acids. Germline V CDR1 and CDR2: MNHEY, SMNVEV (reference sequence). Trimming removed 6 bases from V and 6 bases from J; junction bases left unmatched: 14. The DNA of the CDR3 is TGTGCCAGCAGCCCCGGGACTACACTACCGGTCAATGAGCAGTTCTTC. Translating gives CASSPGTTLPVNEQFF.

The chain links TRBV7-9 to TRBJ1-2; 12 nucleotides match TRBD1. Germline V gene lookup returns CDR1 SEHNR and CDR2 FQNEAQ (reference sequence). The trim removed 5 bases at V and 2 bases at J, leaving 6 bases unmatched. The CDR3 has 16 amino acids. The CDR3 coding sequence is TGTGCCAGCAGCCCGGGACAGGGGGCTGAAAACTATGGCTACACCTTC. It encodes CASSPGQGAENYGYTF.

The chain is built from TRBV9 and TRBJ2-3; TRBD2 matches at 8 bases. Germline V CDR1 and CDR2: SGDLS, YYNGEE. The CDR3 is 18 amino acids. J gave up 0 bases and V 2 bases, and 11 bases lay outside the gene matches. Here the CDR3 reads CASSVMAGGRSSTDTQYF. CDR3 in DNA: TGTGCCAGCAGCGTTATGGCGGGAGGCCGATCTAGCACAGATACGCAGTATTTT.

This clone was seen a handful of times. V gene TRBV4-3 combines with J gene TRBJ2-7, with 11 bases fitting TRBD2. Germline trimming cut 4 bases from V and 7 bases from J; bases unmatched to any gene: 9. CDR3 length equals 15 residues. Germline assignment: CDR1 LGHNA and CDR2 YSLEER. CDR3 amino acids: CASSRTGTSGTEQYF. CDR3 in DNA: TGCGCCAGCAGCCGTACCGGGACTAGCGGTACTGAGCAGTACTTC.

The V call is TRBV27, the J call TRBJ1-1; D is unresolved. Germline assignment: CDR1 MNHEY and CDR2 SMNVEV (reference sequence). V was shortened by 0 bases and J by 2 bases, with 4 bases between the two germline ends. The CDR3 consists of 13 residues. The CDR3 reads CASSLSLNTEAFF. The CDR3 coding sequence is TGTGCCAGCAGTTTATCTCTTAACACTGAAGCTTTCTTT.

This chain connects TRBV7-9 to TRBJ1-2; D remains ambiguous. CDR3 size: 12 residues. The V end lost 1 base, the J end lost 5 bases, and 5 bases lay between the germline ends. Per the germline V gene, CDR1 is SEHNR and CDR2 is FQNEAQ (reference sequence). The CDR3 protein is CASSLGEYGYTF. The CDR3 bases are TGTGCCAGCAGCTTAGGGGAGTATGGCTACACCTTC.

The rearrangement uses TRBV4-3 and TRBJ2-6; 9 bases are shared with TRBD1. V dropped 6 bases and J dropped 3; count of bases not matched to a gene: 6. Germline V gene lookup returns CDR1 LGHNA and CDR2 YSLEER. The CDR3 is 16 residues long. CDR3 in DNA: TGCGCCAGCAGTCTTACAGGGGGCATTGGGGCCAACGTCCTGACTTTC. Translating gives CASSLTGGIGANVLTF.

This clone was recorded only once. The V and J genes are TRBV7-9 and TRBJ1-6; D remains unclear. V was cut by 6 bases and J by 8 bases, with 11 bases left in between. CDR1 and CDR2 from the germline V gene are SEHNR and FQNEAQ (reference sequence). The CDR3 loop spans 13 amino acids. The chain's CDR3 is CASSSIADSPLHF. CDR3 sequence (DNA): TGTGCCAGCAGTTCGATAGCGGATTCACCCCTCCACTTT.

The chain uses TRBV5-1 and TRBJ2-1; 8 bases match TRBD2. The CDR3 loop spans 13 amino acids. J gave up 7 bases and V 4 bases, and 4 bases lay outside the gene matches. Looked up from germline, CDR1 is SGHRS and CDR2 is YFSETQ. The CDR3 coding sequence is TGCGCCAGCAGCACGAGCGGGAGAAATGAGCAGTTCTTC. This encodes CASSTSGRNEQFF.

The chain couples TRBV9 to TRBJ2-7, with 7 bases identical to TRBD1. V lost 1 base, J lost 0 bases, and 4 bases stayed unmatched. The length of the CDR3 is 15 residues. Germline V gives CDR1 SGDLS, CDR2 YYNGEE. CDR3 coding DNA: TGTGCCAGCAGCGTAACGGGACAGAGCTCCTACGAGCAGTACTTC. Amino acids: CASSVTGQSSYEQYF.

The chain recombines TRBV19 with TRBJ2-2, with D perhaps matching TRBD2 (6 bases). Trimming removed 5 bases at V and 4 bases at J, with 11 bases between. Germline CDR1 is LNHDA and CDR2 is SQIVND (reference sequence). The CDR3 is made up of 14 amino acids. The CDR3 sequence: CASSLGLSTGELFF. The CDR3 coding sequence is TGTGCCAGTAGTCTGGGACTGTCCACCGGGGAGCTGTTTTTT.

J is TRBJ1-1 and V is TRBV7-9; D is possibly TRBD1 (6 bases). The germline V gene has CDR1 SEHNR and CDR2 FQNEAQ (reference sequence). The CDR3 length is 12 residues. V was pared by 1 base and J by 8 bases, with 8 bases between. CDR3 bases: TGTGCCAGCAGCTTAGGACAGGCCGAAGCTTTCTTT. Translation gives CASSLGQAEAFF.

The chain carries TRBV18 and TRBJ2-3, with TRBD1 as a possible D gene (6 bases). Germline CDR1 is KGHSH and CDR2 is LQKENI. Trimming shortened V by 3 bases and J by 6 bases, and 13 bases separated the two germline ends. The CDR3 is 14 residues long. CDR3 coding DNA: TGTGCCAGCTCACCCCAGGGGAAGAGGGATACGCAGTATTTT. Encoded protein: CASSPQGKRDTQYF.

This sequence joins TRBV5-8 and TRBJ1-2; D is undetermined. V was cut by 0 bases and J by 0 bases, with 6 bases left in between. This CDR3 has 14 amino acids. Germline CDR1 reads SGHTS; CDR2 reads YDEGEE. In DNA, the CDR3 is TGTGCCAGCAGCTTGGCCGGGGCTAACTATGGCTACACCTTC. Translation gives CASSLAGANYGYTF.

By share, this clone ranks as medium-sized. The genes are TRBV4-3 and TRBJ2-7; 10 bases match TRBD2. From germline, CDR1 is LGHNA and CDR2 YSLEER. Trimming removed 4 bases from V and 2 bases from J; junction bases left unmatched: 14. The CDR3 extends over 18 amino acids. Here the CDR3 DNA reads TGCGCCAGCAGCCCGAGCCAGATAGGAGCGGGAGGGCCCTACGAGCAGTACTTC. Protein sequence: CASSPSQIGAGGPYEQYF.